The next 25 T cell receptor beta chains were all read from a single sample in a study of T-cell reconstitution after alpha-beta-depleted transplantation in children. Using unique molecular identifiers, the investigators prepared the TCRbeta library. Using its own MiXCR run on the PCR reads, TCRdb lists one record per CDR3 protein. The sample lists some 26,000 distinct CDR3 sequences; roughly 19% were seen once. The starting material was PBMCs, mostly from graft donor cells, obtained 60 days after TCRalphabeta/CD19-depleted stem cell transplant. These receptors came from a male patient aged 2-9 years who had a stem cell transplant for acute lymphoblastic leukemia, so the T cells may come from the graft donor.

This clonotype was found a few times. This chain joins TRBV5-6 and TRBJ1-2, with 11 bases lining up with TRBD1. Germline CDR1 is SGHDT and CDR2 is YYEEEE. This CDR3 contains 15 residues. V shed 4 bases and J 6 bases; nucleotides not matched to a gene: 8. The CDR3 DNA reads as TGTGCCAGCAGCCACTATCGGACAGGGGGCCATGGCTACACCTTC. It specifies CASSHYRTGGHGYTF.

The chain couples TRBV18 to TRBJ2-5, with a possible D match to TRBD2 (5 bases). V dropped 0 bases and J dropped 4 bases, with 15 bases sitting between them. Germline V gene lookup returns CDR1 KGHSH and CDR2 LQKENI. There are 16 residues in the CDR3. The CDR3 DNA follows: TGTGCCAGCTCACCACCGTCCCTAGCTGGAGGAGAGACCCAGTACTTC. The encoded protein is CASSPPSLAGGETQYF.

This clonotype was seen at least ten times. This chain joins TRBV7-9 and TRBJ1-2; 7 bases match TRBD1. J was trimmed by 8 bases and V by 5 bases; bases with no gene match: 14. The CDR3 covers 15 residues. Germline values: CDR1 SEHNR, CDR2 FQNEAQ (reference sequence). CDR3 residues: CASSTDRAGKEGYTF. The CDR3 DNA follows: TGTGCCAGCAGCACCGACAGGGCGGGGAAGGAAGGCTACACCTTC.

J is TRBJ2-7 and V is TRBV6-2 or TRBV6-3; D remains unclear. This CDR3 has 13 residues. The V end lost 8 bases, the J end lost 7 bases, and 18 bases lay between the germline ends. The germline CDR1 and CDR2 sequences are MNHEY and SVGEGT. DNA of the CDR3: TGTGCCAGCTGTGACGGCCGCCTGAGAGAGCAGTACTTC. It codes for CASCDGRLREQYF.

This clonotype occurred many times. The V gene is TRBV6-1, the J gene TRBJ2-3; 9 positions match TRBD2. The trim removed 4 bases at V and 0 bases at J, leaving 5 bases unmatched. Germline V gene data show CDR1 as MNHNS and CDR2 as SASEGT. CDR3 length: 16 residues. CDR3 sequence (DNA): TGTGCCAGCAGTGGCCTTAGCGGGGGCAGCACAGATACGCAGTATTTT. Translating gives CASSGLSGGSTDTQYF.

This clonotype was detected ten times or more. This chain joins TRBV27 and TRBJ2-7; D may be TRBD1 (5 bases). Germline-derived CDR1 and CDR2 are MNHEY and SMNVEV (reference sequence). V was trimmed by 10 bases and J by 3 bases, leaving 10 bases between them. The CDR3 length is 11 residues. The CDR3 here is CATIQGYEQYF. The CDR3 region has the DNA TGTGCCACTATTCAGGGCTACGAGCAGTACTTC.

The rearrangement links TRBV20-1 to TRBJ2-3; 12 bases fit TRBD2. The CDR3 contains 15 residues. J gave up 1 base and V 1 base, and 0 bases lay outside the gene matches. Germline V CDR1 and CDR2: DFQATT, SNEGSKA (reference sequence). CDR3 coding DNA: TGCAGTGCTAGAGGACTAGCGGGGGGCACAGATACGCAGTATTTT. It encodes CSARGLAGGTDTQYF.

This clonotype has only a few counts. The V and J genes are TRBV7-2 and TRBJ2-5; 7 bases are shared with TRBD1. Per germline, CDR1 SGHTA and CDR2 FQGNSA. CDR3 size: 16 residues. The ends lost 6 bases at V and 0 bases at J; junction bases unmatched: 10. The CDR3 DNA reads TGTGCCAGCAGTCGTATTCTACAGGGGTACCAAGAGACCCAGTACTTC. Its translation is CASSRILQGYQETQYF.

The gene calls are TRBV7-2 and TRBJ1-4; D is possibly TRBD1 (5 bases). The CDR3 runs 14 residues. Germline V gene data show CDR1 as SGHTA and CDR2 as FQGNSA. Trimming took 5 bases from V and 7 from J, leaving 14 bases between them. CDR3 DNA: TGTGCCAGCAGCAAAATTCCAGGGCGTGAAAAACTGTTTTTT. As protein: CASSKIPGREKLFF.

The sample holds many counts of this clonotype. The rearrangement joins TRBV4-3 to TRBJ1-1; 7 positions match TRBD1. Trimming took 1 base from V and 2 from J; bases not matched to a gene: 4. This CDR3 is built from 15 residues. Germline assignment: CDR1 LGHNA and CDR2 YSLEER. The CDR3 protein is CASSQGTGFNTEAFF. The DNA for the CDR3 is TGCGCCAGCAGCCAAGGGACAGGTTTTAACACTGAAGCTTTCTTT.

This clonotype was seen many times. The chain links TRBV11-2 to TRBJ2-5, with unresolved D. The CDR3 covers 15 residues. V dropped 1 base and J dropped 4 bases, with 13 bases sitting between them. Germline V gives CDR1 SGHAT, CDR2 FQNNGV. The CDR3 sequence is CASSLGLEGGETQYF. The CDR3 DNA is TGTGCCAGCAGCTTAGGTCTCGAAGGTGGAGAGACCCAGTACTTC. Full variable domain (outside the CDR3, taken from reference TRBV11-2 and TRBJ2-5): EAGVAQSPRYKIIEKRQSVAFWCNPISGHATLYWYQQILGQGPKLLIQFQNNGVVDDSQLPKDRFSAERLKGVDSTLKIQPAKLEDSAVYLCASSLGLEGGETQYFGPGTRLLVL.

This clonotype showed up many times. The chain joins TRBV2 to TRBJ1-3; 10 bases fit TRBD1. CDR1 is SNHLY and CDR2 is FYNNEI in the germline V gene. V lost 6 bases to trimming and J lost 7 bases; unmatched junction nucleotides: 6. The CDR3 has 14 residues. This chain's CDR3 is CASRVDRGKNTIYF. CDR3 DNA: TGTGCCAGCAGAGTGGACAGGGGGAAGAACACCATATATTTT.

This clonotype was detected ten times or more. The rearrangement joins TRBV4-3 to TRBJ1-2, with a tentative D call TRBD1 (5 bases). Trimming took off 5 bases at V and 4 bases at J, with 17 bases between the two ends. Germline CDR1 is LGHNA and CDR2 is YSLEER. The CDR3 loop spans 15 amino acids. In DNA form, the CDR3 reads TGCGCCAGCAGCTCTTTCATCGGGGACCCCTATGGCTACACCTTC. Translated, it gives CASSSFIGDPYGYTF.

This clonotype was seen more than once but under ten times. This chain uses TRBV28 with TRBJ2-7; maybe TRBD2 (6 bases). CDR1 and CDR2 from the germline V gene are MDHEN and SYDVKM. The CDR3 loop spans 12 amino acids. Deletions cut 6 bases from V and 0 bases from J, with 6 bases between. The CDR3 nucleotides read TGTGCCAGCAGGACTAGCTCCTACGAGCAGTACTTC. Its translation is CASRTSSYEQYF.

The CDR3 loop reads CASSPREGGEAFF. In nucleotides, the CDR3 is TGTGCCAGCAGCCCCCGGGAGGGGGGTGAAGCTTTCTTT. The chain employs TRBV7-2 and TRBJ1-1, with D perhaps TRBD1 (6 bases). The CDR3 has 13 residues. CDR1 is SGHTA and CDR2 is FQGNSA in the germline V gene. The ends were cut back, 5 bases at V and 7 bases at J, with 14 bases in the middle.

The chain couples TRBV15 to TRBJ2-2; the D is unclear. The V gene's germline CDR1 is LNHNV and CDR2 YYDKDF (reference sequence). V lost 7 bases and J 3 bases, leaving 12 bases between the germline ends. This CDR3 is built from 14 residues. The DNA for the CDR3 is TGTGCCACCACCAAACAGAAGGACACCGGGGAGCTGTTTTTT. Amino acid sequence: CATTKQKDTGELFF.

This clonotype was detected many times. The chain links TRBV27 to TRBJ2-5; D possibly corresponds to TRBD2 (7 bases). The V end lost 0 bases, the J end lost 4 bases, and 15 bases lay between the germline ends. The germline CDR1 and CDR2 sequences are MNHEY and SMNVEV (reference sequence). The CDR3 loop spans 16 amino acids. The CDR3 is CASSLSGRGAGETQYF. CDR3 bases: TGTGCCAGCAGTTTATCTGGCCGGGGGGCGGGAGAGACCCAGTACTTC.

This clonotype showed up many times. The chain carries TRBV20-1 and TRBJ2-1, with D perhaps TRBD2 (6 bases). The CDR3 totals 13 residues. Trimming took 3 bases from V and 6 from J, leaving 12 bases between them. Germline V gene lookup returns CDR1 DFQATT and CDR2 SNEGSKA (reference sequence). The DNA of the CDR3 is TGCAGTGCTAGGGGAGTCGGGAGCAATGAGCAGTTCTTC. Translating gives CSARGVGSNEQFF.

This clonotype was picked up many times. The rearrangement joins TRBV7-9 to TRBJ1-2; D ambiguous. This CDR3 has 12 residues. The V and J ends lost 3 bases and 7 bases respectively, with 9 bases between them. CDR1 and CDR2 from the germline V gene are SEHNR and FQNEAQ (reference sequence). CDR3 DNA: TGTGCCAGCAGCTTTGAAATCCCTGGCTACACCTTC. This gives the protein CASSFEIPGYTF.

The chain combines TRBV7-6 with TRBJ1-3; D gene uncertain. Germline-derived CDR1 and CDR2 are SGHVS and FNYEAQ. The CDR3 totals 16 residues. V was pared by 2 bases and J by 2 bases, with 13 bases between. The CDR3 spells CASSLQREGAGNTIYF. The CDR3 DNA sequence: TGTGCCAGCAGCTTACAACGAGAGGGCGCTGGAAACACCATATATTTT. The whole variable domain, remainder taken from reference TRBV7-6 and TRBJ1-3, is GAGVSQSPRYKVTKRGQDVALRCDPISGHVSLYWYRQALGQGPEFLTYFNYEAQQDKSGLPNDRFSAERPEGSISTLTIQRTEQRDSAMYRCASSLQREGAGNTIYFGEGSWLTVV.

V is TRBV7-8 and J is TRBJ2-4, with TRBD2 identical over 7 bases. J lost 0 bases, V lost 1 base, and 3 bases had no gene match. Per germline, CDR1 SGHVS and CDR2 FQNEAQ. This CDR3 has 16 residues. CDR3 in DNA: TGTGCCAGCAGCTTAGAGCGGGGTCTAGCCAAAAACATTCAGTACTTC. Translated: CASSLERGLAKNIQYF.

This clonotype appeared a single time. The chain employs TRBV7-8 and TRBJ2-2, with 11 bases fitting TRBD1. The CDR3 contains 16 residues. The V gene end was trimmed by 8 bases and the J gene end by 5 bases; junction bases not matched to a gene: 10. In germline, CDR1 is SGHVS, CDR2 FQNEAQ. CDR3 region: CASSLGQGDGTGELFF. The CDR3, as DNA: TGTGCCAGCTCTCTGGGACAGGGGGATGGGACCGGGGAGCTGTTTTTT.

The chain has TRBV11-2 and TRBJ2-1, with 13 bases that match TRBD2. Trimming removed 5 bases from V and 8 bases from J; junction bases left unmatched: 15. Germline loops: CDR1 SGHAT, CDR2 FQNNGV. CDR3 length equals 18 residues. The CDR3 protein is CASSVTMGWTSGSYEQFF. DNA for the CDR3: TGTGCCAGCAGCGTAACCATGGGATGGACTAGCGGGAGCTATGAGCAGTTCTTC.

This clonotype was observed at least ten times. The V gene is TRBV12-3 or TRBV12-4, the J gene TRBJ2-1, with D perhaps matching TRBD2 (5 bases). Trimming took off 5 bases at V and 0 bases at J, with 17 bases between the two ends. The CDR3 consists of 17 residues. The CDR3 sequence: CASSPQTTRPSYNEQFF. DNA for the CDR3: TGTGCCAGCAGTCCCCAAACTACTAGGCCCTCCTACAATGAGCAGTTCTTC.

The chain recombines TRBV6-2 or TRBV6-3 with TRBJ2-1; D is uncertain. This CDR3 spans 14 amino acids. Germline values: CDR1 MNHEY, CDR2 SVGEGT. Between the trimmed V and J ends, which lost 6 bases and 3 bases, there was a span of 12 bases. The CDR3 nucleotides are TGTGCCAGCAGGCCCCTTGGTCGCTACAATGAGCAGTTCTTC. This translates into CASRPLGRYNEQFF.